This TCR beta chain was captured by sequencing in a study of blood T cells in healthy people across ages. Whole-study findings and limits: Relative to aged donors, long-lived donors carried more naive CD4+ cells and displayed higher diversity. The CMV status of each donor remained undetermined, and this could have confounded shifts in expanded clonotypes. The study regarded diversity estimates from one million T cells as underestimates.

Per individual sample, total RNA of at least 5 micrograms was extracted. This clonotype was found a few times. The target antigen is unknown. At one boundary the junction diverges from the germline segment, which might be a read error. Through a sample-barcoded 5' primer and a J-beta primer mix, a second PCR was run for 7 to 11 cycles. Via MiXCR, TCRdb re-called the 5' RACE reads, giving one row per CDR3 protein. Among 1 million to 1.2 million distinct CDR3 sequences listed, under 40% were seen once. This receptor was obtained from a man aged 18 to 30 in good health. Sequencing was carried out using blood.

Here the CDR3 DNA reads TGCGCCAGCAGTTTTAGAGCCACTGAAGCTTTCTTT. Translating gives CASSFRATEAFF. The chain uses TRBV6-2 or TRBV6-3 and TRBJ1-1; no firm D call. This CDR3 has 12 amino acids. Germline V gene data show CDR1 as MNHEY and CDR2 as SVGEGT.